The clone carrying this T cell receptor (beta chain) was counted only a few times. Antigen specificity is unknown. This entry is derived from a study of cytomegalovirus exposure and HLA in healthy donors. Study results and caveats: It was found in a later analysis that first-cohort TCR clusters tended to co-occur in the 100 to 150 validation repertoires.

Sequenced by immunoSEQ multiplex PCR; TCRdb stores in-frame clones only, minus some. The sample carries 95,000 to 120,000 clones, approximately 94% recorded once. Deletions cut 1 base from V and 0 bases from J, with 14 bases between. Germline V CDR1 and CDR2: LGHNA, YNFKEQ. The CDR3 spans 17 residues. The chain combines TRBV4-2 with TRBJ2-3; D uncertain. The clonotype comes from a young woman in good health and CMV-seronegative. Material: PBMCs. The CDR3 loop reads CASSQGNTVSSTDTQYF. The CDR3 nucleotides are TGTGCCAGCAGCCAAGGTAATACGGTTTCTAGCACAGATACGCAGTATTTT.